This T cell receptor beta chain was identified in a study of blood T cell repertoires in COVID-19. Data came from immunoSEQ multiplex PCR; TCRdb stores just in-frame clones and leaves some out. This table has almost 400,000 clones, roughly 90% appearing once. V lost 9 bases and J 11 bases, leaving 16 bases between the germline ends. The length of the CDR3 is 11 residues. Germline values: CDR1 MDHEN, CDR2 SYDVKM. The clonotype comes from a woman between 25 and 40 years old who had recovered from COVID-19. The sample was PBMCs or T cells enriched from blood (not recorded which). V gene TRBV28 combines with J gene TRBJ1-1; D gene ambiguous. CDR3 loop: CASRGRRSAFF. The CDR3 bases are TGTGCCAGTCGGGGAAGACGATCTGCTTTCTTT.